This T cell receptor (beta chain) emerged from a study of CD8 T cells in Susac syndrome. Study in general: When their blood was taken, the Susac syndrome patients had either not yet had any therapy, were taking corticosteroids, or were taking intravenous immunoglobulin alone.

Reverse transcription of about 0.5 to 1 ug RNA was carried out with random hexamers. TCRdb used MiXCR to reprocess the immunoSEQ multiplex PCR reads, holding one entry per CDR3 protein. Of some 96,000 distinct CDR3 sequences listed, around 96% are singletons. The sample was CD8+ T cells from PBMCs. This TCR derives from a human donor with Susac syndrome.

The CDR3 sequence is CASSPPGEARADTQYF. The DNA of the CDR3 is TGCGCCAGCAGCCCACCGGGGGAGGCGAGGGCAGATACGCAGTATTTT. The chain couples TRBV5-1 to TRBJ2-3, with D possibly being TRBD2 (6 bases). CDR1 is SGHRS and CDR2 is YFSETQ in the germline V gene. The CDR3 runs to 16 residues. V lost 4 bases and J 4 bases, leaving 19 bases between the germline ends.